These 8 T cell receptor beta chains were sequenced from one sample in a study of blood T cell repertoires in COVID-19. Generated by immunoSEQ multiplex PCR, the TCRdb table keeps only in-frame clones and is missing some. In the table there are 250,000 to 350,000 clones, about 90% of which are singletons. The sequenced sample was peripheral blood. These receptors were collected from a woman aged 45-65 years with COVID-19, enrolled during active disease.

This chain links TRBV7-2 with TRBJ1-5; no firm D call. The CDR3 is made up of 13 amino acids. Trimming left V 5 bases short and J 7 bases short, with 12 bases between. CDR1 SGHTA and CDR2 FQGNSA come from the germline V gene. CDR3 sequence reads: CASSPGLGQPQHF. CDR3 nucleotide sequence: TGTGCCAGCAGCCCGGGGTTGGGACAGCCCCAGCATTTT.

The chain carries TRBV6-8 and TRBJ1-3, with D perhaps matching TRBD1 (5 bases). The CDR3 is 19 residues long. CDR1 and CDR2 (germline): MNHGY, SAAAGT. Trimming removed 2 bases from V and 3 bases from J, with 23 bases in between. For the CDR3, the DNA is TGTGCCAGCAGTTACCTGTCCAATTTTCCGGGGGTAGATGGAAACACCATATATTTT. Translating gives CASSYLSNFPGVDGNTIYF.

The rearrangement links TRBV13 to TRBJ1-2, with 8 positions matching TRBD1. The V gene end was trimmed by 0 bases and the J gene end by 8 bases; junction bases not matched to a gene: 5. The germline V gene encodes CDR1 PRHDT and CDR2 FYEKMQ (reference sequence). The CDR3 is made up of 14 amino acids. The DNA for the CDR3 is TGTGCCAGCAGCTTAGGGGACAGGGTGGGAGGCTACACCTTC. It is translated as CASSLGDRVGGYTF.

The chain carries TRBV27 and TRBJ2-7, with 13 nucleotides matching TRBD2. Trimming removed 5 bases from V and 2 bases from J; junction bases left unmatched: 3. Germline values: CDR1 MNHEY, CDR2 SMNVEV (reference sequence). The CDR3 is 15 amino acids. CDR3 sequence (DNA): TGTGCCAGCAGTACCGGACTAGCGGGAGCCTACGAGCAGTACTTC. Translation gives CASSTGLAGAYEQYF.

This clone was detected once. The rearrangement joins TRBV5-6 to TRBJ1-2; possible D gene TRBD1, 6 bases. Trimming took off 4 bases at V and 4 bases at J, with 8 bases between the two ends. CDR3 size: 12 residues. Germline CDR1 and CDR2: SGHDT and YYEEEE. The CDR3 DNA reads as TGTGCCAGCAGCCCACAGGGCTATGGCTACACCTTC. This sequence encodes CASSPQGYGYTF.

The chain has TRBV3-1 (or the pseudogene TRBV3-2) and TRBJ2-1; possibly TRBD2 for D (7 bases). CDR1 and CDR2 from the germline V gene are LGHDT and YNNKEL (reference sequence). V shed 1 base and J shed 6 bases, with 19 bases lying between them. The CDR3 loop spans 17 amino acids. CDR3 in amino acids: CASSQVPGGSLLNEQFF. The CDR3 nucleotides are TGTGCCAGCAGCCAAGTCCCGGGGGGCAGTCTACTCAATGAGCAGTTCTTC.

The chain combines TRBV30 with TRBJ1-4; 11 bases are shared with TRBD1. Per germline, CDR1 GTSNPN and CDR2 SVGIG (reference sequence). This CDR3 is built from 15 residues. V shed 0 bases, J shed 6 bases, and the junction held 3 bases outside the gene matches. CDR3 residues: CAWSVSDRGHEKLFF. DNA of the CDR3: TGTGCCTGGAGTGTATCGGACAGGGGGCATGAAAAACTGTTTTTT.

The V gene is TRBV28, the J gene TRBJ1-2; TRBD1 matches at 7 bases. Germline-derived CDR1 and CDR2 are MDHEN and SYDVKM. There are 15 residues in the CDR3. J gave up 7 bases and V 5 bases, and 13 bases lay outside the gene matches. CDR3 in amino acids: CASSRPQGEILGYTF. The CDR3, as DNA: TGTGCCAGCAGTAGACCTCAGGGGGAAATTCTTGGCTACACCTTC.